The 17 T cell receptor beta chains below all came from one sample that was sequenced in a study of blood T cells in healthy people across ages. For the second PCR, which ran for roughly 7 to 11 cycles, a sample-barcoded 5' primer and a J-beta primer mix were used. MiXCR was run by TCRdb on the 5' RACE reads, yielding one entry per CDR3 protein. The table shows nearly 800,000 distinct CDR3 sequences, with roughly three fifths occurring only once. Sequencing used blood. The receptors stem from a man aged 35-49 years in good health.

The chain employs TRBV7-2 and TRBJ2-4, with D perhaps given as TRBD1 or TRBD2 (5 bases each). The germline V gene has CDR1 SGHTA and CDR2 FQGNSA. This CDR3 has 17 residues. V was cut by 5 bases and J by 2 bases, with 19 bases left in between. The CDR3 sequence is CASSARDVGYPKNIQYF. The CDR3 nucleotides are TGTGCCAGCAGCGCCAGGGACGTAGGATATCCCAAAAACATTCAGTACTTC.

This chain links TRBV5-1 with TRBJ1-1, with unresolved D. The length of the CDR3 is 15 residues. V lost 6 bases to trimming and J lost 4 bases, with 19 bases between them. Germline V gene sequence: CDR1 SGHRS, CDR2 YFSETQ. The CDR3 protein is CASTKEDEGVTEAFF. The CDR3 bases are TGCGCCAGCACCAAGGAAGACGAGGGCGTCACTGAAGCTTTCTTT. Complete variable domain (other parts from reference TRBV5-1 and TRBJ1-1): KAGVTQTPRYLIKTRGQQVTLSCSPISGHRSVSWYQQTPGQGLQFLFEYFSETQRNKGNFPGRFSGRQFSNSRSEMNVSTLELGDSALYLCASTKEDEGVTEAFFGQGTRLTVV.

The CDR3 DNA sequence: TGTGCCAGCAGTCACTTACAGGGGGCGCGGGATGGCTACACCTTC. This translates into CASSHLQGARDGYTF. The chain combines TRBV27 with TRBJ1-2; 9 positions match TRBD1. Germline V CDR1 and CDR2: MNHEY, SMNVEV (reference sequence). This CDR3 has 15 residues. V was pared by 5 bases and J by 6 bases, with 10 bases of the junction left unmatched.

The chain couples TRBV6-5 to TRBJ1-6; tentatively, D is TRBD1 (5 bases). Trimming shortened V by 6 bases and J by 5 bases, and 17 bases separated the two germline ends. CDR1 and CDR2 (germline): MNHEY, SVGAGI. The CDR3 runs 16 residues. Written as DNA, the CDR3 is TGTGCCAGCAGCCTGGGCGGGGGGACCAATAATTCACCCCTCCACTTT. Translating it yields CASSLGGGTNNSPLHF.

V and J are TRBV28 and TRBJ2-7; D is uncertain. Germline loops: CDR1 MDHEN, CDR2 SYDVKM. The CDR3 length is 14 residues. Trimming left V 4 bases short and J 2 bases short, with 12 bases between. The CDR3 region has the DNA TGTGCCAGCAGTTCCCTTGGGTGGGCCTACGAGCAGTACTTC. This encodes CASSSLGWAYEQYF.

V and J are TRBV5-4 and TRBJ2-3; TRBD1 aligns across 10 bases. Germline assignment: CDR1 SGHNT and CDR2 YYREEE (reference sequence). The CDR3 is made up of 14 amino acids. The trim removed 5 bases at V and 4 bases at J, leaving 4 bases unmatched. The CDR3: CASSGTGVADTQYF. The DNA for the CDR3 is TGTGCCAGCAGTGGGACAGGGGTGGCAGATACGCAGTATTTT.

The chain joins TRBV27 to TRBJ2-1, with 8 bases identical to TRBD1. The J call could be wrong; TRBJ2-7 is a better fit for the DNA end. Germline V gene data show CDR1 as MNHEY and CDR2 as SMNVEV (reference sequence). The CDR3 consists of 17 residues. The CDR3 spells CASTPRGHPNLPREQYF. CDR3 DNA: TGTGCCAGCACCCCCAGGGGGCACCCCAACCTACCGAGAGAGCAGTACTTC.

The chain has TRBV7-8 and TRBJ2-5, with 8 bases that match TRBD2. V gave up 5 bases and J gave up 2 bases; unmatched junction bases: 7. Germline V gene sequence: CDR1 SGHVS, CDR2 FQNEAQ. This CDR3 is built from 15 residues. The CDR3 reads CASSVSGVDQETQYF. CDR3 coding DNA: TGTGCCAGCAGCGTTAGCGGGGTTGATCAAGAGACCCAGTACTTC.

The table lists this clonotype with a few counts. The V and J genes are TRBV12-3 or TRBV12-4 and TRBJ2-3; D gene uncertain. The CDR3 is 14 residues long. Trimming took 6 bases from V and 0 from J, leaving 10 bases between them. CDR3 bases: TGTGCCAGCAGCCCACAGTCTAGCACAGATACGCAGTATTTT. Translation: CASSPQSSTDTQYF.

The CDR3 DNA reads TGTGCCAGCAGACCCAGGGGTTTGGGGGAGCTGTTTTTT. Residues: CASRPRGLGELFF. The gene calls are TRBV28 and TRBJ2-2; a weak D match, TRBD1 (6 bases). Germline lookup yields CDR1 MDHEN and CDR2 SYDVKM. Trimming cost V 6 bases and J 8 bases, with 13 bases left between them. The CDR3 runs 13 residues.

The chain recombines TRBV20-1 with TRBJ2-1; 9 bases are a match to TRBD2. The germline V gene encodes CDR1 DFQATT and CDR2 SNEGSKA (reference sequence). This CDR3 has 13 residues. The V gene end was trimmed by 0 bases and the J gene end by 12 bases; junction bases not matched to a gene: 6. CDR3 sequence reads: CSARDERGDRQFF. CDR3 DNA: TGCAGTGCTAGAGATGAGCGGGGGGATCGGCAGTTCTTC.

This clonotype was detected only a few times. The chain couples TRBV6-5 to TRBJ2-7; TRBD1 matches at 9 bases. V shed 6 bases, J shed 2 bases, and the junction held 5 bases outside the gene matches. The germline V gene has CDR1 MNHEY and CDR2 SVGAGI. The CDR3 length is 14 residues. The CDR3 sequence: CASSPQGAAYEQYF. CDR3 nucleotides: TGTGCCAGCAGCCCACAGGGGGCTGCCTACGAGCAGTACTTC.

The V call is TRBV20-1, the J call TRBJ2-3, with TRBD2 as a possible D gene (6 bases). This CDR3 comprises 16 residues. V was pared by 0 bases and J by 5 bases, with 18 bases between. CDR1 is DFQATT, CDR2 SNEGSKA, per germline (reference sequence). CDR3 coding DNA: TGCAGTGCTAGAGACCCGGTAAAGGGGAGGATAGATACGCAGTATTTT. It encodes CSARDPVKGRIDTQYF.

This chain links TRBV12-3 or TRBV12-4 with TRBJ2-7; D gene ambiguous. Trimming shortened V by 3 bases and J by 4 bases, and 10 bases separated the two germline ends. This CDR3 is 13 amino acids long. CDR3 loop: CASSFGSEYEQYF. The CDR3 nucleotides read TGTGCCAGCAGTTTTGGGTCAGAGTACGAGCAGTACTTC.

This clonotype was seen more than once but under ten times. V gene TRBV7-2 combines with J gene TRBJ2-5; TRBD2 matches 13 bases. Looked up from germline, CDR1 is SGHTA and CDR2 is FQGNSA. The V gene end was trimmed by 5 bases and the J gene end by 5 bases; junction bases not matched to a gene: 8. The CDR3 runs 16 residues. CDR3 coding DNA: TGTGCCAGCAGCCATACTAGCGGGGGGGCGCGGGAGACCCAGTACTTC. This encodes CASSHTSGGARETQYF.

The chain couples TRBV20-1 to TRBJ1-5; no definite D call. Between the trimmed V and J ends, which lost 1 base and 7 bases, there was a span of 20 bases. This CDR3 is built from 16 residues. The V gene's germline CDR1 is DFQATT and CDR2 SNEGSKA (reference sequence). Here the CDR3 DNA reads TGCAGTGCTAGAGCGGAATGGGGAACGCATGACCAGCCCCAGCATTTT. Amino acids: CSARAEWGTHDQPQHF.

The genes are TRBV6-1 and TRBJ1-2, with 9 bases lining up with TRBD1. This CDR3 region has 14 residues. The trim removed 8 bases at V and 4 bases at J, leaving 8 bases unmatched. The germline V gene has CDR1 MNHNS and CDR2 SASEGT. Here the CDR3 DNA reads TGTGCCAGCGTTCTACAGGGGGCAAGCTATGGCTACACCTTC. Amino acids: CASVLQGASYGYTF.